One sample yielded the 27 T cell receptor beta chains listed below, sequenced in a study of vaccination effects on CD4 cells after COVID-19. For these receptors, no antigen is known. Data came from immunoSEQ multiplex PCR; TCRdb stores just in-frame clones and leaves some out. The sample shows 73,000 or so clones, 60% to 85% of them seen only once. Sequencing followed a ViraFEST assay step that expanded antigen-specific CD4+ T cells with viral peptide pools. Investigators separated out CD4+ T cells once around 10 days of culture had passed. Nobody among the vaccine recipients had prior SARS-CoV-2 infection (nucleocapsid antibodies were negative). The starting material was CD4+ T cells from PBMCs cultured with SARS-CoV-2 spike peptides, obtained before COVID-19 vaccination. All receptors derive from a human donor who received a COVID-19 vaccine.

J is TRBJ1-4 and V is TRBV24-1; D is unclear. The V end lost 12 bases, the J end lost 7 bases, and 23 bases lay between the germline ends. The germline gives CDR1 KGHDR, CDR2 SFDVKD. The CDR3 has 15 residues. Written as DNA, the CDR3 is TGTGCCCCCGCCGAGCTAAAGGTCGTGGGTGAAAAACTGTTTTTT. Its protein product is CAPAELKVVGEKLFF.

In its sample, this clone was seen a few times. This sequence joins TRBV10-3 and TRBJ1-6; perhaps TRBD1 as D (5 bases). The CDR3 covers 13 residues. Per germline, CDR1 ENHRY and CDR2 SYGVKD. The V gene lost 4 bases and the J gene lost 9 bases, with 10 bases spanning the gap. The CDR3 loop is CAISGRDGSPLHF. Here the CDR3 DNA reads TGTGCCATCAGTGGCAGGGACGGTTCACCCCTCCACTTT.

CDR3: CASKGTGAGEQFF. The CDR3 DNA follows: TGTGCCAGTAAGGGGACAGGGGCCGGTGAGCAGTTCTTC. This chain links TRBV19 with TRBJ2-1; TRBD1 agrees at 10 bases. J was trimmed by 9 bases and V by 7 bases; bases with no gene match: 6. Germline lookup yields CDR1 LNHDA and CDR2 SQIVND (reference sequence). This CDR3 has 13 residues.

The chain couples TRBV5-1 to TRBJ2-1; 11 positions agree with TRBD2. The CDR3 is 14 residues long. V lost 5 bases to trimming and J lost 7 bases; unmatched junction nucleotides: 5. Germline V gene sequence: CDR1 SGHRS, CDR2 YFSETQ. The DNA of the CDR3 is TGCGCCAGCAGTGTAGCTAGCGGGGGGAATGAGCAGTTCTTC. Its translation: CASSVASGGNEQFF.

DNA for the CDR3: TGTGCCAGCAGTTCCGGGCGAGGGCGTAAGGAGACCCAGTACTTC. This sequence encodes CASSSGRGRKETQYF. The chain is built from TRBV27 and TRBJ2-5, with D perhaps TRBD2 (5 bases). Germline loops: CDR1 MNHEY, CDR2 SMNVEV (reference sequence). The CDR3 is 15 amino acids. V lost 4 bases to trimming and J lost 5 bases, with 17 bases between them.

This clone was counted only a few times. The chain couples TRBV6-6 to TRBJ1-1; D is uncertain. The CDR3 is made up of 10 amino acids. The ends were cut back, 11 bases at V and 3 bases at J, with 7 bases in the middle. CDR1 and CDR2 (germline): MNHNY, SVGAGI (reference sequence). CDR3 sequence (DNA): TGTGCCTCGGCGTACACTGAAGCTTTCTTT. Translation gives CASAYTEAFF.

CDR3 bases: TGTGCCAGCAGTTACTCGACCTATCGCGGGAACACTGAAGCTTTCTTT. Translation: CASSYSTYRGNTEAFF. The chain combines TRBV6-5 with TRBJ1-1; D gene uncertain. The germline V gene has CDR1 MNHEY and CDR2 SVGAGI. The germline V and J ends were trimmed by 0 bases and 1 base, with 12 bases remaining between them. This CDR3 is built from 16 residues.

The chain joins TRBV7-8 to TRBJ2-5, with D possibly TRBD2 on 6 matching bases. Per the germline V gene, CDR1 is SGHVS and CDR2 is FQNEAQ. CDR3 length equals 14 residues. Trimming shortened V by 1 base and J by 0 bases, and 6 bases separated the two germline ends. CDR3 nucleotides: TGTGCCAGCAGCTTAGGGGGGGACCAAGAGACCCAGTACTTC. This translates into CASSLGGDQETQYF. The entire variable domain, with the rest obtained from reference TRBV7-8 and TRBJ2-5, is as follows: GAGVSQSPRYKVAKRGQDVALRCDPISGHVSLFWYQQALGQGPEFLTYFQNEAQLDKSGLPSDRFFAERPEGSVSTLKIQRTQQEDSAVYLCASSLGGDQETQYFGPGTRLLVL.

The V and J genes are TRBV18 and TRBJ1-4; 11 bases map to TRBD1. V lost 4 bases and J lost 8; bases outside the gene matches: 9. Germline CDR1 reads KGHSH; CDR2 reads LQKENI. The CDR3 loop spans 16 amino acids. DNA of the CDR3: TGTGCCAGCTCACTCAGCGGACAGGGGGCAGGAGAAAAACTGTTTTTT. It translates to CASSLSGQGAGEKLFF.

The chain has TRBV9 and TRBJ1-3, with a tentative D call TRBD1 (5 bases). From germline, CDR1 is SGDLS and CDR2 YYNGEE. V was cut by 2 bases and J by 3 bases, with 15 bases left in between. The CDR3 contains 16 residues. The CDR3 region has the DNA TGTGCCAGCAGCGTCCTCGGGACTCGGGTTGGAAACACCATATATTTT. Its translation: CASSVLGTRVGNTIYF.

The chain combines TRBV10-2 with TRBJ1-5; D is perhaps TRBD1 (5 bases). CDR3 length: 14 residues. V lost 0 bases, J lost 12 bases, and 15 bases lay in between. CDR1 is WSHSY, CDR2 SAAADI, per germline. The CDR3 sequence is CASSESMGPRIQHF. The DNA for the CDR3 is TGCGCCAGCAGTGAGTCGATGGGGCCAAGGATCCAGCATTTT.

This clone appeared once. The rearrangement links TRBV9 to TRBJ2-5; 8 bases map to TRBD2. Germline V CDR1 and CDR2: SGDLS, YYNGEE. The CDR3 consists of 18 residues. Trimming cost V 4 bases and J 4 bases; bases outside gene matches: 18. The CDR3 loop is CASSPWGTGGPSRETQYF. The CDR3 nucleotides read TGTGCCAGCAGCCCCTGGGGGACGGGGGGGCCCAGCCGAGAGACCCAGTACTTC.

The chain uses TRBV3-1 (or the pseudogene TRBV3-2) and TRBJ2-3, with a possible D match to TRBD2 (5 bases). The germline V gene has CDR1 LGHDT and CDR2 YNNKEL (reference sequence). CDR3 length equals 15 residues. The V gene lost 7 bases and the J gene lost 0 bases, with 14 bases spanning the gap. CDR3 sequence (DNA): TGTGCCAGCATAGACGGAGGTCTTAGCACAGATACGCAGTATTTT. Translated: CASIDGGLSTDTQYF.

The J gene is TRBJ2-5, the V gene TRBV7-7; TRBD2 agrees at 11 bases. The CDR3 is 15 amino acids. J gave up 4 bases and V 3 bases, and 4 bases lay outside the gene matches. In germline, CDR1 is SSHAT, CDR2 FNYEAQ (reference sequence). This CDR3 is CASSLYGTSGETQYF. The CDR3 nucleotides read TGTGCCAGCAGCTTGTATGGGACTAGCGGAGAGACCCAGTACTTC.

This clone was seen a few times. The CDR3 loop is CASSLFSGFGNSPLHF. CDR3 bases: TGTGCCAGCAGCTTATTTTCGGGATTCGGGAATTCACCCCTCCACTTT. The J gene is TRBJ1-6, the V gene TRBV7-2; D uncertain. V was trimmed by 2 bases and J by 7 bases, leaving 15 bases between them. Looked up from germline, CDR1 is SGHTA and CDR2 is FQGNSA. The CDR3 extends over 16 amino acids.

Only one count was recorded for this clone. The chain recombines TRBV10-3 with TRBJ1-1, with a tentative D call TRBD1 (6 bases). This CDR3 has 13 amino acids. Germline V gene sequence: CDR1 ENHRY, CDR2 SYGVKD. The V gene lost 4 bases and the J gene lost 5 bases, with 11 bases spanning the gap. CDR3 protein: CAISAQGGTEAFF. The CDR3 coding sequence is TGTGCCATCAGTGCTCAAGGGGGGACTGAAGCTTTCTTT.

The rearrangement uses TRBV6-5 and TRBJ1-5; D gene uncertain. Trimming cost V 5 bases and J 1 base, with 9 bases left between them. CDR1 is MNHEY, CDR2 SVGAGI, per germline. The CDR3 covers 14 residues. The CDR3 DNA reads as TGTGCCAGCAGTATCGTGGAGAGCAATCAGCCCCAGCATTTT. This translates into CASSIVESNQPQHF.

V gene TRBV27 combines with J gene TRBJ1-5; no clear D. This CDR3 has 12 residues. The V gene's germline CDR1 is MNHEY and CDR2 SMNVEV (reference sequence). The germline V and J ends were trimmed by 3 bases and 6 bases, with 6 bases remaining between them. Written as DNA, the CDR3 is TGTGCCAGCAGTTTTACTGGTCAGCCCCAGCATTTT. Protein sequence: CASSFTGQPQHF.

This clone was found once. The chain employs TRBV28 and TRBJ1-6; D is uncertain. This CDR3 is built from 15 residues. Per germline, CDR1 MDHEN and CDR2 SYDVKM. V lost 1 base to trimming and J lost 12 bases, with 16 bases between them. CDR3 in DNA: TGTGCCAGCAGTTTATTTACAGAAACAGCTCTACCCCTCCACTTT. Translation gives CASSLFTETALPLHF.

The chain recombines TRBV19 with TRBJ2-2, with 8 bases identical to TRBD1. There are 14 residues in the CDR3. CDR1 and CDR2 from the germline V gene are LNHDA and SQIVND (reference sequence). The junction had 4 bases not matched to a gene; V was cut back by 9 bases and J by 1 base. The CDR3 region is CASLGQGNTGELFF. CDR3 DNA: TGTGCCAGCCTTGGACAGGGGAACACCGGGGAGCTGTTTTTT.

The rearrangement joins TRBV7-3 to TRBJ2-7; perhaps TRBD2 as D (7 bases). Germline V lookup: CDR1 SGHTA, CDR2 FQGTGA. CDR3 length: 12 residues. The V gene lost 11 bases and the J gene lost 4 bases, with 15 bases spanning the gap. In DNA, the CDR3 is TGTGCCGGGGGGGCGAGAAAATACGAGCAGTACGTC. The encoded protein is CAGGARKYEQYV.

The chain is built from TRBV7-2 and TRBJ1-5; D remains ambiguous. Trimming cost V 1 base and J 4 bases, with 8 bases left between them. Germline-derived CDR1 and CDR2 are SGHTA and FQGNSA. CDR3 length: 14 amino acids. CDR3 nucleotides: TGTGCCAGCAGCTTAGATCGCAGGAATCAGCCCCAGCATTTT. Its protein is CASSLDRRNQPQHF.

This chain connects TRBV5-6 to TRBJ1-2; D is possibly TRBD1 (5 bases). The V and J ends lost 0 bases and 6 bases respectively, with 9 bases between them. Germline V gives CDR1 SGHDT, CDR2 YYEEEE. The CDR3 is 13 residues long. CDR3 bases: TGTGCCAGCAGCTTGGTATCGACAGATGGCTACACCTTC. Amino acids: CASSLVSTDGYTF. The complete variable domain, with remaining parts taken from reference TRBV5-6 and TRBJ1-2, reads DAGVTQSPTHLIKTRGQQVTLRCSPKSGHDTVSWYQQALGQGPQFIFQYYEEEERQRGNFPDRFSGHQFPNYSSELNVNALLLGDSALYLCASSLVSTDGYTFGSGTRLTVV.

The chain has TRBV18 and TRBJ1-5; tentatively, D is TRBD1 (5 bases). The CDR3 is 17 amino acids. V was clipped by 3 bases and J by 4 bases, with 19 bases between them. From germline, CDR1 is KGHSH and CDR2 LQKENI. In DNA, the CDR3 is TGTGCCAGCTCACCGAGAGCAGGGATGGGGGATAATCAGCCCCAGCATTTT. Translated: CASSPRAGMGDNQPQHF. Combining the CDR3 with reference TRBV18 and TRBJ1-5 gives the whole variable domain NAGVMQNPRHLVRRRGQEARLRCSPMKGHSHVYWYRQLPEEGLKFMVYLQKENIIDESGMPKERFSAEFPKEGPSILRIQQVVRGDSAAYFCASSPRAGMGDNQPQHFGDGTRLSIL.

J is TRBJ1-5 and V is TRBV19; 7 positions agree with TRBD1. Germline loops: CDR1 LNHDA, CDR2 SQIVND (reference sequence). The V gene end was trimmed by 8 bases and the J gene end by 5 bases; junction bases not matched to a gene: 15. CDR3 length: 16 residues. The CDR3 nucleotides are TGTGCCAGTGGCGTTAGCGGGACAGATTTGGATCAGCCCCAGCATTTT. As protein: CASGVSGTDLDQPQHF.

The rearrangement links TRBV5-4 to TRBJ2-3, with D unresolved. The CDR3 is made up of 15 amino acids. Looked up from germline, CDR1 is SGHNT and CDR2 is YYREEE (reference sequence). Trimming removed 7 bases at V and 1 base at J, with 16 bases between. CDR3 in DNA: TGTGCCAGCGGCGCCCGCGGTAGGGGCACAGATACGCAGTATTTT. Translated: CASGARGRGTDTQYF.

This sequence joins TRBV6-2 or TRBV6-3 and TRBJ1-5; weak D call: TRBD1 (6 bases). Trimming took off 2 bases at V and 6 bases at J, with 8 bases between the two ends. This CDR3 is built from 13 residues. Germline V lookup: CDR1 MNHEY, CDR2 SVGEGT. The DNA for the CDR3 is TGTGCCAGCAGTTACCGGGGGCTTCAGCCCCAGCATTTT. Translated, it gives CASSYRGLQPQHF.